The 15 T cell receptor beta chains reported below all come from one sample, sequenced in a study of blood T cell repertoires in COVID-19. Assay: immunoSEQ multiplex PCR; the TCRdb copy retains only in-frame clones and omits some. The sample records fewer than 200,000 clones, roughly 83% being singletons. The sequenced sample was peripheral blood. The receptor source for this set is a human donor in a cohort sampled during active COVID-19.

The chain employs TRBV19 and TRBJ2-6, with TRBD1 matching 8 bases. This CDR3 has 16 residues. Germline loops: CDR1 LNHDA, CDR2 SQIVND (reference sequence). The V segment lost 3 bases and the J segment 8 bases; nucleotides outside the gene matches: 9. DNA of the CDR3: TGTGCCAGTAGTATGGGGGACAGGCTAACGACCAACGTCCTGACTTTC. It encodes CASSMGDRLTTNVLTF.

The chain combines TRBV29-1 with TRBJ2-1; 9 positions match TRBD2. Losses at the gene ends were 0 bases for V and 9 bases for J; bases not matched to a gene: 9. The CDR3 spans 15 residues. From germline, CDR1 is SQVTM and CDR2 ANQGSEA. CDR3 bases: TGCAGCGTTGAAGATCAGCGGGGGGCCCTCCGTGAGCAGTTCTTC. It yields the protein CSVEDQRGALREQFF.

CDR3 in DNA: TGTGCCAGTAGTACCCGGACAGGGGGCTACTATGGCTACACCTTC. Protein sequence: CASSTRTGGYYGYTF. The chain has TRBV19 and TRBJ1-2, with 11 bases fitting TRBD1. This CDR3 contains 15 residues. V shed 4 bases, J shed 3 bases, and the junction held 4 bases outside the gene matches. The germline V gene has CDR1 LNHDA and CDR2 SQIVND (reference sequence).

The rearrangement uses TRBV9 and TRBJ1-1; no firm D call. Germline V gives CDR1 SGDLS, CDR2 YYNGEE. Trimming took off 0 bases at V and 1 base at J, with 7 bases between the two ends. The CDR3 runs to 14 residues. This CDR3 reads CASSVGARNTEAFF. In DNA, the CDR3 is TGTGCCAGCAGCGTAGGGGCCAGGAACACTGAAGCTTTCTTT.

A few counts support this clone. The CDR3 sequence is CAAKRPGYNEQFF. The CDR3 coding sequence is TGTGCCGCCAAAAGACCGGGCTACAATGAGCAGTTCTTC. The chain is built from TRBV6-5 and TRBJ2-1; D unclear. The germline V gene encodes CDR1 MNHEY and CDR2 SVGAGI. The CDR3 runs to 13 residues. Trimming took 11 bases from V and 3 from J, leaving 14 bases between them.

Comment on this clone: Distinct nucleotide sequences in the sample also encode this CDR3. The J gene is TRBJ2-7, the V gene TRBV28; TRBD2 aligns across 10 bases. The V gene end was trimmed by 2 bases and the J gene end by 2 bases; junction bases not matched to a gene: 3. CDR1 is MDHEN, CDR2 SYDVKM, per germline. The CDR3 is 15 residues long. The CDR3 DNA sequence: TGTGCCAGCAGTTTAGAACTAGCGGGAACCTACGAGCAGTACTTC. Protein: CASSLELAGTYEQYF.

The chain carries TRBV5-1 and TRBJ1-3; TRBD1 aligns across 9 bases. Germline assignment: CDR1 SGHRS and CDR2 YFSETQ. This CDR3 has 17 amino acids. The trim removed 4 bases at V and 0 bases at J, leaving 8 bases unmatched. Written as DNA, the CDR3 is TGCGCCAGCAGCCTCTCTACAGGGGGCTTCTCTGGAAACACCATATATTTT. Encoded protein: CASSLSTGGFSGNTIYF.

The chain combines TRBV5-6 with TRBJ1-3, with 7 bases aligning to TRBD1. The V gene end was trimmed by 4 bases and the J gene end by 4 bases; junction bases not matched to a gene: 5. Germline CDR1 SGHDT, CDR2 YYEEEE. The CDR3 is 14 residues long. Here the CDR3 reads CASSMTGRGNTIYF. In nucleotides, the CDR3 is TGTGCCAGCAGCATGACAGGGAGAGGAAACACCATATATTTT.

This chain connects TRBV28 to TRBJ2-3; TRBD2 is a possible D gene (5 bases). Trimming removed 6 bases from V and 4 bases from J, with 14 bases in between. CDR1 and CDR2 (germline): MDHEN, SYDVKM. The length of the CDR3 is 14 residues. The CDR3 loop is CASRPLVGADTQYF. As DNA, the CDR3 is TGTGCCAGCAGACCCCTTGTCGGGGCAGATACGCAGTATTTT.

The chain has TRBV28 and TRBJ1-2, with D tentatively TRBD1 (5 bases). The ends were cut back, 7 bases at V and 8 bases at J, with 20 bases in the middle. Per germline, CDR1 MDHEN and CDR2 SYDVKM. The CDR3 totals 14 residues. CDR3 region: CASIPGPAGRGYTF. The CDR3 DNA is TGTGCCAGCATACCCGGCCCCGCAGGGCGGGGCTACACCTTC.

This clone was detected once. The rearrangement joins TRBV6-6 to TRBJ1-5; 7 bases match TRBD1. Trimming cost V 10 bases and J 6 bases; bases outside gene matches: 9. Germline V gives CDR1 MNHNY, CDR2 SVGAGI (reference sequence). There are 13 residues in the CDR3. The chain's CDR3 is CATRTGGSQPQHF. CDR3 DNA: TGTGCCACCCGGACAGGCGGTAGTCAGCCCCAGCATTTT.

This clone has just one count. Here the CDR3 DNA reads TGTGCCAGTAGTTTGGAGGGCGGCTACAATGAGCAGTTCTTC. Its protein is CASSLEGGYNEQFF. The chain uses TRBV19 and TRBJ2-1, with TRBD2 as a possible D gene (6 bases). The germline V gene encodes CDR1 LNHDA and CDR2 SQIVND (reference sequence). V shed 5 bases and J shed 3 bases, with 11 bases lying between them. The CDR3 contains 14 residues.

The chain carries TRBV5-4 and TRBJ1-1; TRBD1 aligns across 9 bases. The junction had 4 bases not matched to a gene; V was cut back by 4 bases and J by 3 bases. Germline CDR1 is SGHNT and CDR2 is YYREEE (reference sequence). This CDR3 region has 14 residues. This CDR3 is CASSARDRDTEAFF. The CDR3 DNA sequence: TGTGCCAGCAGCGCTCGGGACAGGGACACTGAAGCTTTCTTT.

This chain joins TRBV7-8 and TRBJ2-5; TRBD2 agrees at 9 bases. This CDR3 has 15 amino acids. V was clipped by 0 bases and J by 4 bases; unmatched bases: 3. CDR1 and CDR2 (germline): SGHVS, FQNEAQ. The CDR3 DNA is TGTGCCAGCAGCTTAGCTCTAGCGGGGCGAGAGACCCAGTACTTC. It encodes CASSLALAGRETQYF.

This chain uses TRBV19 with TRBJ1-5, with D perhaps TRBD1 (6 bases). Trimming took off 3 bases at V and 5 bases at J, with 14 bases between the two ends. The CDR3 extends over 15 amino acids. Germline assignment: CDR1 LNHDA and CDR2 SQIVND (reference sequence). The CDR3 DNA sequence: TGTGCCAGTAGTATGGGGGCCGATTACTATCAGCCCCAGCATTTT. Its protein product is CASSMGADYYQPQHF.